This TCR beta chain was observed in a study of blood T cell repertoires in COVID-19 (dated by TCRdb to 2018 to 2020). Context from the whole study: The collaborator samples originated in the United States, Italy and Spain and spanned the acute and convalescent phases of COVID-19. Subjects who had been exposed to COVID-19, were actively infected with it, or had recovered from it provided the deeply sampled blood TCRbeta repertoires that made up the dataset. Where available, HLA class I and class II types were taken from metadata supplied by the sample provider and were not determined by assay-based typing. The material from the prospective study consisted of cDNA or gDNA derived from T cells, B-cell-depleted T cells, or PBMCs. Samples came from the ongoing ImmuneRACE study (first 160 participants) plus 1,254 subjects from 6 global collaborators. The repertoires were made available in a free public database intended to serve as a resource for research on the immune response to SARS-CoV-2. A de-identified subject ID, COVID-19 status, age in years and sex were almost always included in the sample metadata.

Overall study results and their limits: The amount of clinical and demographic metadata varied by source and participant and was provided uncurated.

Including the terminal cysteine and phenylalanine, the CDR3 comprises 14 residues. Solely the CDR3 DNA is kept, with 42 bases framed from the first base. The V and J ends are trimmed by 5 bases and 0 bases, leaving 5 bases between them. The CDR1 and CDR2 encoded by the germline V gene (reference sequence) are PRHDT and FYEKMQ. TCRbeta CDR3 regions were amplified from genomic DNA using the immunoSEQ Assay, a bias-controlled multiplex PCR. The authors' analysis ran thus. The number of nucleated cells in each sample was estimated from the amplification of reference gene primers within the assay. Sequence reads were collapsed and filtered to measure the absolute abundance of every unique TCRbeta CDR3 rearrangement. For each sample, productive Simpson clonality was calculated by taking the square root of Simpson's diversity index across productive rearrangements. TCRdb retrieved this table from immuneACCESS and kept in-frame rearrangements only. Not all clones are present; in checked studies, unresolved V genes account for under half, and no reason is known for the remainder. V and J calls and clone size are as listed in that table; D and trimming were resolved from the DNA. The sample profile shows about 140,000 clones; around 81% of them were found once. About 1.4% of the sample is taken by the ten largest.

To note about this clone: Its target antigen remains unknown. Base qualities were left out, and no much larger clone turns up one base away.

Each collaborating institution followed its own protocols to collect whole blood in K2EDTA tubes. For TCRbeta analysis, collaborators shipped samples as frozen whole blood, isolated PBMCs, or DNA extracted from either of those sample types. Sequenced material: peripheral blood. The source of this sequence is a human donor in a cohort sampled during active COVID-19. Recombination connected TRBV13 to TRBJ2-6, with the D gene call left open. This receptor has the CDR3 CASSHYSGANVLTF. The nucleotide sequence is TGTGCCAGCAGCCACTACTCTGGGGCCAACGTCCTGACTTTC. Supplemented by the reference TRBV13 and TRBJ2-6 proteins around the CDR3, the complete variable domain is AAGVIQSPRHLIKEKRETATLKCYPIPRHDTVYWYQQGPGQDPQFLISFYEKMQSDKGSIPDRFSAQQFSDYHSELNMSSLELGDSALYFCASSHYSGANVLTFGAGSRLTVL.